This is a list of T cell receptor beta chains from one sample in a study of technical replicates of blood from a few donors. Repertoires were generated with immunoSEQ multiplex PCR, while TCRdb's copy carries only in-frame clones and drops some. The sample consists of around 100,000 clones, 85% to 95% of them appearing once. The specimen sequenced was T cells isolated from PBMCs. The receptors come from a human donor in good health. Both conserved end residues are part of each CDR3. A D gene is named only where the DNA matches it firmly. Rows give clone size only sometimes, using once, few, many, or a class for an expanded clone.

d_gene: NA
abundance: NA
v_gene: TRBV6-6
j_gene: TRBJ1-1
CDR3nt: TGTGCCAGCAGCCATTCGGCGGGGGGGGGCACTGAAGCTTTCTTT
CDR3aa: CASSHSAGGGTEAFF

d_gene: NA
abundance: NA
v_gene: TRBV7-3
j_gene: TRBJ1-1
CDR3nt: TGTGCCAGCAGAAGAATACAGGACACTGAAGCTTTCTTT
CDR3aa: CASRRIQDTEAFF

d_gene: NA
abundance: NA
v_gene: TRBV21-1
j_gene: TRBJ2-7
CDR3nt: TGTGCCAGCAGTTTTCTTTACGAGCAGTACTTC
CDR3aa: CASSFLYEQYF

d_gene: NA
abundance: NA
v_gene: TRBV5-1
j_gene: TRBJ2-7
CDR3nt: TGCGCCAGCAGCTTGGATGTTACTAGTGTCCCCGATGGGATATACGAGCAGTACTTC
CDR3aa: CASSLDVTSVPDGIYEQYF

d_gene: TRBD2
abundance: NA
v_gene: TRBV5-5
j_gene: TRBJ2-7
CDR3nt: TGTGCCAGCAGCTTGTTCGGGACTAGCGACGAGCAGTACTTC
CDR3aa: CASSLFGTSDEQYF

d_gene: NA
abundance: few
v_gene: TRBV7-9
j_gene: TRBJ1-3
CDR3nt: TGTGCCAGCAGCTTAGTTCCAGATTTAGGAAACACCATATATTTT
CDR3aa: CASSLVPDLGNTIYF

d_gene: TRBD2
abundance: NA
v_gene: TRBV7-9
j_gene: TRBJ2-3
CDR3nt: TGTGCCAGCAGTTTAGGGCGTATCGGGAGGAACACAGATACGCAGTATTTT
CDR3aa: CASSLGRIGRNTDTQYF

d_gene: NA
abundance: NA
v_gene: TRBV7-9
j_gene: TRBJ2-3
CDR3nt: TGTGCCAGCAGCTTAGTCGGTACCAAAACAGATACGCAGTATTTT
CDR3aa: CASSLVGTKTDTQYF

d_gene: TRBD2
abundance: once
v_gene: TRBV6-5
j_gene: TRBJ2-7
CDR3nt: TGTGCCAGCAGTTACTCGATGGCTAGCGGCTCCTACGAGCAGTACTTC
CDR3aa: CASSYSMASGSYEQYF

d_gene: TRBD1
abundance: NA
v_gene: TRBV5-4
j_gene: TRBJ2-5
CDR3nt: TGTGCCAGCAGCTTGGGCGACAGGGGGCCAGAGACCCAGTACTTC
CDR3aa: CASSLGDRGPETQYF

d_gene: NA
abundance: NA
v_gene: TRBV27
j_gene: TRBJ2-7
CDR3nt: TGTGCCAGCTCCTTCCTACTAGACTACGAGCAGTACTTC
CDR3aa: CASSFLLDYEQYF

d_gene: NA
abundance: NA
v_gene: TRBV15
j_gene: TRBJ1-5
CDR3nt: TGTGCCACCAGCAGAGAAGGGCTCGGCGGGATCAATCAGCCCCAGCATTTT
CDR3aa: CATSREGLGGINQPQHF

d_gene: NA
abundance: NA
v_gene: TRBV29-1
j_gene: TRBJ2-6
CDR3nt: TGCAGCGTTGATTCCGCTGGGGCCAACGTCCTGACTTTC
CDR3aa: CSVDSAGANVLTF

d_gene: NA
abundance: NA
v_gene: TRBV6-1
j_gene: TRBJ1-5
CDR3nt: TGTGCCAGCAGAGACTCATCCCGCCCCCAGCATTTT
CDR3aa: CASRDSSRPQHF

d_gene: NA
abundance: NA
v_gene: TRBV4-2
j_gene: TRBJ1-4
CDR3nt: TGTGCCAGCAGCCCGTTGGAGGGCGAAAAACTGTTTTTT
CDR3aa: CASSPLEGEKLFF

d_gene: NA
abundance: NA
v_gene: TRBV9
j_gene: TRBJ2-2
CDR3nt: TGTGCCAGCAGCGTAGTACCAGAATCTACCGGGGAGCTGTTTTTT
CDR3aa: CASSVVPESTGELFF

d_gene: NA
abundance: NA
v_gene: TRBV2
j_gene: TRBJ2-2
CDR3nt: TGTGCCAGCAGCCGGTTCGCGAACACCGGGGAGCTGTTTTTT
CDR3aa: CASSRFANTGELFF

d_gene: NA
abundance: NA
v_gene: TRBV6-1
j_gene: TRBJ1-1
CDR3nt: TGTGCCAGCAGATATCGAGAGAACACTGAAGCTTTCTTT
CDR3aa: CASRYRENTEAFF

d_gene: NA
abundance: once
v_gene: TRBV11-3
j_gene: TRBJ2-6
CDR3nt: TGTGCCAGCAGCTTACTGGGGCCTGGGGCCAACGTCCTGACTTTC
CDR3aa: CASSLLGPGANVLTF

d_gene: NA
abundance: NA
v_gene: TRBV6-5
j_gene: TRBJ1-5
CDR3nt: TGTGCCAGCAGTTCCCAGGGTTATCCCCAGCATTTT
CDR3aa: CASSSQGYPQHF

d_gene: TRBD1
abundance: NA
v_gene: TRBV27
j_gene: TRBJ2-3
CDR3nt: TGTGCCAGCAGTTTGGGACAGACAAAGACAGATACGCAGTATTTT
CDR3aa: CASSLGQTKTDTQYF

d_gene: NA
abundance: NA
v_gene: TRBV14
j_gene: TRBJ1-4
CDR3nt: TGTGCCAGCAGCCTATCCCCGGGGGAAAAACTGTTTTTT
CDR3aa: CASSLSPGEKLFF

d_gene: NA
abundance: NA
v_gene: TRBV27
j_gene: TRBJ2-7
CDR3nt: TGTGCCAGCAGTCCTTCCTGGGGGCCGAGCTCCTACGAGCAGTACTTC
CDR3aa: CASSPSWGPSSYEQYF

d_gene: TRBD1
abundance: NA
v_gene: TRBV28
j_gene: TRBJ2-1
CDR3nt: TGTGCCAGCAGGCCGACAGGGTACAATGAGCAGTTCTTC
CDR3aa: CASRPTGYNEQFF

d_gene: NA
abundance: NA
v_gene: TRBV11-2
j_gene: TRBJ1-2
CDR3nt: TGTGCCAGCAGCTTAGGGTCGACAGTTCTCTATGGCTACACCTTC
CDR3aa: CASSLGSTVLYGYTF

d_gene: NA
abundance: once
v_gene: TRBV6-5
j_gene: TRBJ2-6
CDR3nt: TGTGCCGCAAGAGCCTCTGTAGTCGGGGCCAACGTCCTGACTTTC
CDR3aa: CAARASVVGANVLTF

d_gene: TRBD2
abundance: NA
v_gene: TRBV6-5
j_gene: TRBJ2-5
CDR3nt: TGTGCCAGCAGTTACGGACTAGCTCTAGAGACCCAGTACTTC
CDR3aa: CASSYGLALETQYF

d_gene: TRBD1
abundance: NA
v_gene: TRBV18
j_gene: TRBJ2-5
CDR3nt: TGTGCCAGCTCACGCCGAGGTGACAGGGTTGTTGAGACCCAGTACTTC
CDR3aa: CASSRRGDRVVETQYF

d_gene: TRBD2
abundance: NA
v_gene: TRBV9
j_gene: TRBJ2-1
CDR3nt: TGTGCCAGCAGCCCTTCGGCGGGAGAAAGTGAGCAGTTCTTC
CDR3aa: CASSPSAGESEQFF

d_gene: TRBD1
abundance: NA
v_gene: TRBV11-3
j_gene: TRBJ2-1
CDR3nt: TGTGCCAGCAGCTTATGGGGGACAGGGACAAATGAGCAGTTCTTC
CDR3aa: CASSLWGTGTNEQFF

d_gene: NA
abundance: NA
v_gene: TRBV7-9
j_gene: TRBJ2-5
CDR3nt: TGTGCCAGCAGCTTAGCGCTCAGGGCCCAAGAGACCCAGTACTTC
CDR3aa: CASSLALRAQETQYF

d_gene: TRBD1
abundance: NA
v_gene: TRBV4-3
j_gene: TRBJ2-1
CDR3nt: TGCGCCAGCAGGGTCCGGGACAGGAGCTACAATGAGCAGTTCTTC
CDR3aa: CASRVRDRSYNEQFF

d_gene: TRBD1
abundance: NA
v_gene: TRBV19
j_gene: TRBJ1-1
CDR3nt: TGTGCCAGTAGTAACGACAGGGAGATTACTGAAGCTTTCTTT
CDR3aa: CASSNDREITEAFF

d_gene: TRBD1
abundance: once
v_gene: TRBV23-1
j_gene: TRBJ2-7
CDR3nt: TGCGCCAGCAGTCTTATTAAGGGGGCAGGGAGTAACGAGCAGTACTTC
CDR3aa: CASSLIKGAGSNEQYF

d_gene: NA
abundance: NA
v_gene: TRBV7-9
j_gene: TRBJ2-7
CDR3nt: TGTGCCAGCAGCCCATTGCGAGTTGACTACGAGCAGTACTTC
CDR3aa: CASSPLRVDYEQYF

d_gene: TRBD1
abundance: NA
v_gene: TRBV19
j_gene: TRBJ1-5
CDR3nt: TGTGCCAGTAGCCGGGACAGTGGGACACAATGGCCCCAGCATTTT
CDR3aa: CASSRDSGTQWPQHF

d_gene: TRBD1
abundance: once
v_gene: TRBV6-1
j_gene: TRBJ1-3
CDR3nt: TGTGCCAGCAGTGGACTCACTTCAGGGGGAGGTGGAAACACCATATATTTT
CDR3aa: CASSGLTSGGGGNTIYF